Presented here are 10 T cell receptor beta chains from one specimen sequenced in a study of cytomegalovirus exposure and HLA in healthy donors. The primer mix had 60 Vbeta and 13 Jbeta primers. Only in-frame clones appear in the TCRdb table, and some are missing; sequencing was by immunoSEQ multiplex PCR. Of some 140,000 clones listed, about 76% are singletons. Input material: PBMCs. Receptor source: a female donor in good health and CMV-seronegative.

The chain employs TRBV13 and TRBJ2-7, with D possibly TRBD2 on 5 matching bases. Germline CDR1 reads PRHDT; CDR2 reads FYEKMQ (reference sequence). This CDR3 has 11 amino acids. Trimming left V 3 bases short and J 6 bases short, with 6 bases between. CDR3 loop: CASSFRGEQYF. In DNA, the CDR3 is TGTGCCAGCAGCTTCCGGGGCGAGCAGTACTTC.

CDR3 nucleotide sequence: TGTGCCAGCAGCGTGCGGACTAGCGGGGGGGCGAATACGCAGTATTTT. Translating it yields CASSVRTSGGANTQYF. The chain is built from TRBV9 and TRBJ2-3, with 15 positions matching TRBD2. V shed 2 bases, J shed 7 bases, and the junction held 5 bases outside the gene matches. The germline gives CDR1 SGDLS, CDR2 YYNGEE. The CDR3 spans 16 residues.

The chain combines TRBV9 with TRBJ2-3, with 9 positions matching TRBD2. Per the germline V gene, CDR1 is SGDLS and CDR2 is YYNGEE. The CDR3 spans 16 residues. Trimming took 0 bases from V and 0 from J; bases not matched to a gene: 2. CDR3 in amino acids: CASSVAAGGSTDTQYF. The CDR3 bases are TGTGCCAGCAGCGTAGCCGCGGGAGGGAGCACAGATACGCAGTATTTT.

The V gene is TRBV7-3, the J gene TRBJ2-2, with 7 bases lining up with TRBD2. From germline, CDR1 is SGHTA and CDR2 FQGTGA. The junction had 16 bases not matched to a gene; V was cut back by 5 bases and J by 7 bases. The CDR3 totals 17 residues. DNA of the CDR3: TGTGCCAGCAGCCCAGCCCTAATGGGGAGCGGGGACGGGGAGCTGTTTTTT. Its translation: CASSPALMGSGDGELFF.

The chain uses TRBV7-2 and TRBJ2-7, with TRBD2 matching 9 bases. The CDR3 spans 14 residues. Germline trimming cut 7 bases from V and 6 bases from J; bases unmatched to any gene: 10. In germline, CDR1 is SGHTA, CDR2 FQGNSA. The CDR3 spells CASMKGREGAEQYF. The CDR3 bases are TGTGCCAGCATGAAGGGGCGGGAGGGCGCCGAGCAGTACTTC.

The chain employs TRBV7-2 and TRBJ2-3; TRBD2 matches 8 bases. Germline V gives CDR1 SGHTA, CDR2 FQGNSA. CDR3 size: 15 residues. J gave up 1 base and V 2 bases, and 2 bases lay outside the gene matches. The CDR3 is CASSLTTSGTDTQYF. The CDR3 DNA reads TGTGCCAGCAGCTTAACGACTAGCGGCACAGATACGCAGTATTTT.

CDR3 sequence: CASSPRGGATSYNEQFF. The CDR3 DNA reads as TGCGCCAGCAGCCCCCGAGGGGGGGCCACCTCCTACAATGAGCAGTTCTTC. The rearrangement joins TRBV4-1 to TRBJ2-1, with a weak D call TRBD2 (7 bases). Germline values: CDR1 MGHRA, CDR2 YSYEKL. V was clipped by 4 bases and J by 0 bases, with 16 bases between them. This CDR3 contains 17 residues.

This chain joins TRBV10-2 and TRBJ2-7, with TRBD1 as a possible D gene (6 bases). Germline V gene sequence: CDR1 WSHSY, CDR2 SAAADI. The V gene lost 10 bases and the J gene lost 6 bases, with 25 bases spanning the gap. The CDR3 is 15 residues long. The CDR3 nucleotides are TGCGCCACTACCGTTGACAGGTCCCGAGGTCGCGAGCAGTACTTC. Amino acid sequence: CATTVDRSRGREQYF.

A few counts support this clone. The chain recombines TRBV5-1 with TRBJ2-1; 14 bases match TRBD2. Germline loops: CDR1 SGHRS, CDR2 YFSETQ. J lost 7 bases, V lost 7 bases, and 7 bases had no gene match. The CDR3 has 15 amino acids. CDR3 sequence reads: CASVPGTSGRNEQFF. The CDR3 region has the DNA TGCGCCAGCGTACCCGGGACTAGCGGGAGAAATGAGCAGTTCTTC.

This clone was recorded a few times. This sequence joins TRBV5-6 and TRBJ1-6, with D perhaps matching TRBD1 (6 bases). V lost 0 bases and J lost 7, with 11 bases in between. This CDR3 contains 15 residues. From germline, CDR1 is SGHDT and CDR2 YYEEEE. CDR3 in DNA: TGTGCCAGCAGCTTGGCAGGGGTCGGGAATTCACCCCTCCACTTT. Translation: CASSLAGVGNSPLHF.